These 22 T cell receptor beta chains originate from one sample sequenced in a study of early T cells in non-severe SARS-CoV-2 infection. One entry per CDR3 protein results from TCRdb running MiXCR on the 5' RACE reads. The table includes approximately 71,000 distinct CDR3 sequences, over 10% detected once. The source was whole blood, collected at baseline. Receptors originate from an adult who was a healthcare worker with PCR-confirmed SARS-CoV-2 infection or an uninfected control (not recorded which).

This clonotype was recorded a few times. The rearrangement uses TRBV20-1 and TRBJ2-1, with 7 positions matching TRBD2. CDR1 and CDR2 (germline): DFQATT, SNEGSKA (reference sequence). Unmatched junction bases numbered 4, after V lost 2 bases and J lost 0 bases. This CDR3 spans 15 amino acids. CDR3 in amino acids: CSARSLADSYNEQFF. The DNA for the CDR3 is TGCAGTGCTAGATCGCTAGCGGACTCCTACAATGAGCAGTTCTTC.

On this clonotype itself: One end of the junction is discordant with germline, which a read error may explain. The chain uses TRBV18 and TRBJ1-3; D remains ambiguous. Germline values: CDR1 KGHSH, CDR2 LQKENI. This CDR3 region has 14 residues. The CDR3 nucleotides are TGTGCCAGCTCACCTCAGGCCTCTGGAAACACCTTATATTTT. Its protein product is CASSPQASGNTLYF.

CDR3 residues: CASSLGGTSIYNEQFF. In DNA, the CDR3 is TGTGCCAGCAGCTTGGGGGGGACTTCGATTTACAATGAGCAGTTCTTC. The chain recombines TRBV5-6 with TRBJ2-1, with D perhaps TRBD2 (6 bases). V lost 0 bases and J 4 bases, leaving 14 bases between the germline ends. The CDR3 loop spans 16 amino acids. CDR1 is SGHDT, CDR2 YYEEEE, per germline.

This sequence joins TRBV5-1 and TRBJ1-1; 8 nucleotides match TRBD1. This CDR3 is 13 amino acids long. Germline CDR1 is SGHRS and CDR2 is YFSETQ. V dropped 4 bases and J dropped 10; count of bases not matched to a gene: 9. In nucleotides, the CDR3 is TGCGCCAGCAGCCTCGGACAGGGCCGGCGAGCTTTCTTT. Protein sequence: CASSLGQGRRAFF.

J is TRBJ1-4 and V is TRBV18; tentatively, D is TRBD1 (5 bases). There are 13 residues in the CDR3. CDR1 and CDR2 from the germline V gene are KGHSH and LQKENI. Trimming cost V 9 bases and J 4 bases, with 12 bases left between them. The CDR3: CASSATVNEKLFF. The DNA for the CDR3 is TGTGCCAGTTCGGCGACAGTTAATGAAAAACTGTTTTTT.

The rearrangement links TRBV12-3 or TRBV12-4 to TRBJ2-7; 7 positions match TRBD1. V shed 5 bases and J 2 bases; nucleotides not matched to a gene: 6. The CDR3 runs to 14 residues. The CDR3 here is CASSASDRPYEQYF. The CDR3 coding sequence is TGTGCCAGCAGTGCGTCGGACAGGCCCTACGAGCAGTACTTC.

The chain uses TRBV6-6 and TRBJ2-5; 10 nucleotides line up with TRBD1. V gave up 5 bases and J gave up 0 bases; unmatched junction bases: 6. CDR3 length equals 16 residues. Germline CDR1 and CDR2: MNHNY and SVGAGI (reference sequence). CDR3 in amino acids: CASSTGDRGNQETQYF. The DNA for the CDR3 is TGTGCCAGCAGTACCGGGGACAGGGGAAACCAAGAGACCCAGTACTTC.

The V and J genes are TRBV28 and TRBJ2-1, with 8 nucleotides matching TRBD2. In germline, CDR1 is MDHEN, CDR2 SYDVKM. Trimming removed 2 bases from V and 5 bases from J; junction bases left unmatched: 5. The CDR3 runs to 15 residues. The CDR3 DNA follows: TGTGCCAGCAGTTTACCTGGGCGGGGGGACAATGAGCAGTTCTTC. It codes for CASSLPGRGDNEQFF.

The rearrangement links TRBV5-4 to TRBJ2-2; tentatively, D is TRBD2 (7 bases). Germline-derived CDR1 and CDR2 are SGHNT and YYREEE (reference sequence). The CDR3 has 18 amino acids. Trimming removed 4 bases from V and 4 bases from J, with 23 bases in between. CDR3 DNA sequence: TGTGCCAGCAGCCCAACCCACAGCGGGGCCAGGGGCACCGGGGAGCTGTTTTTT. It specifies CASSPTHSGARGTGELFF.

The gene calls are TRBV29-1 and TRBJ2-5; 9 bases are a match to TRBD2. Trimming cost V 7 bases and J 5 bases; bases outside gene matches: 5. CDR1 and CDR2 (germline): SQVTM, ANQGSEA. The CDR3 contains 12 residues. This chain's CDR3 is CSAIGLAETQYF. As DNA, the CDR3 is TGCAGCGCCATAGGACTAGCGGAGACCCAGTACTTC.

The rearrangement links TRBV7-2 to TRBJ2-7, with TRBD1 as a possible D gene (5 bases). The germline V gene has CDR1 SGHTA and CDR2 FQGNSA. The CDR3 length is 15 residues. V was shortened by 3 bases and J by 2 bases, with 14 bases between the two germline ends. The CDR3 nucleotides read TGTGCCAGCAGCTTCGGGCAGGGTGGAACCTACGAGCAGTACTTC. It yields the protein CASSFGQGGTYEQYF.

This clonotype was seen a handful of times. The gene calls are TRBV3-1 and TRBJ2-5; D gene uncertain. Germline lookup yields CDR1 LGHDT and CDR2 YNNKEL (reference sequence). CDR3 length equals 13 residues. The ends were cut back, 4 bases at V and 4 bases at J, with 10 bases in the middle. DNA for the CDR3: TGTGCCAGCAGCCTCTACACACGAGAGACCCAGTACTTC. Translating gives CASSLYTRETQYF.

This clonotype has only a few counts. The V gene is TRBV12-3 or TRBV12-4, the J gene TRBJ2-3; TRBD1 matches 10 bases. The CDR3 totals 16 residues. V was clipped by 4 bases and J by 2 bases; unmatched bases: 6. The CDR3 bases are TGTGCCAGCAGTTATAGGGACAGGGGCACCACAGATACGCAGTATTTT. Translation gives CASSYRDRGTTDTQYF.

This clonotype was recorded at least ten times. The rearrangement links TRBV27 to TRBJ1-5; D gene ambiguous. Germline values: CDR1 MNHEY, CDR2 SMNVEV (reference sequence). Trimming removed 5 bases at V and 7 bases at J, with 18 bases between. This CDR3 spans 15 amino acids. Written as DNA, the CDR3 is TGTGCCAGCAGTCCCGCTAGCAACCTGGGGCAGCCCCAGCATTTT. It translates to CASSPASNLGQPQHF.

The table lists this clonotype with a few counts. The chain is built from TRBV12-3 or TRBV12-4 and TRBJ1-2; D is unresolved. CDR3 size: 12 residues. Deletions cut 3 bases from V and 8 bases from J, with 10 bases between. CDR3 nucleotide sequence: TGTGCCAGCAGTTTTACGGGGTTAGGCTACACCTTC. Translated, it gives CASSFTGLGYTF.

This chain uses TRBV5-5 with TRBJ1-2, with 7 bases fitting TRBD1. After removal of 2 bases from V and 7 bases from J, the junction contained 5 bases not matched to a gene. The germline V gene has CDR1 SGHKS and CDR2 YYEKEE (reference sequence). The CDR3 extends over 13 amino acids. DNA of the CDR3: TGTGCCAGCAGCTTAAGACAGGGTTTTGGCTACACCTTC. It specifies CASSLRQGFGYTF.

V and J are TRBV7-3 and TRBJ2-2, with TRBD1 as a possible D gene (6 bases). The CDR3 totals 15 residues. V was trimmed by 5 bases and J by 1 base, leaving 11 bases between them. The germline V gene encodes CDR1 SGHTA and CDR2 FQGTGA. The CDR3, as DNA: TGTGCCAGCAGCAGGAAGGGACAGAACACCGGGGAGCTGTTTTTT. It yields the protein CASSRKGQNTGELFF.

This clonotype appeared a few times. The chain joins TRBV29-1 to TRBJ2-7, with 10 bases fitting TRBD1. The CDR3 runs to 13 residues. With V trimmed by 6 bases and J by 3 bases, 5 bases remained unmatched. CDR1 and CDR2 from the germline V gene are SQVTM and ANQGSEA. CDR3 loop: CSVATGGGYEQYF. CDR3 DNA: TGCAGCGTCGCGACAGGGGGCGGCTACGAGCAGTACTTC.

This clonotype was found many times. The V gene is TRBV28, the J gene TRBJ2-1; D unresolved. Trimming removed 3 bases from V and 5 bases from J, with 11 bases in between. There are 14 residues in the CDR3. CDR1 is MDHEN, CDR2 SYDVKM, per germline. CDR3 sequence (DNA): TGTGCCAGCAGTTTGCTCACAACAAACAATGAGCAGTTCTTC. Protein product: CASSLLTTNNEQFF.

In this sample, this clonotype turned up a few times. The chain employs TRBV6-5 and TRBJ2-2; D remains ambiguous. The CDR3 consists of 15 residues. Germline CDR1 reads MNHEY; CDR2 reads SVGAGI. Trimming removed 6 bases from V and 4 bases from J, with 15 bases in between. CDR3 amino acids: CASRQTLASTGELFF. CDR3 coding DNA: TGTGCCAGCAGACAGACACTCGCGAGCACCGGGGAGCTGTTTTTT.

This clonotype has just a few counts. The chain employs TRBV5-1 and TRBJ2-7; the match to TRBD1 covers 10 bases. This CDR3 is 15 amino acids long. J gave up 2 bases and V 0 bases, and 2 bases lay outside the gene matches. Per the germline V gene, CDR1 is SGHRS and CDR2 is YFSETQ. For the CDR3, the DNA is TGCGCCAGCAGCTTGGAGGGACAGGGGACCTACGAGCAGTACTTC. This sequence encodes CASSLEGQGTYEQYF.

This clonotype was counted a few times. The chain uses TRBV6-1 and TRBJ1-3; D gene ambiguous. Trimming shortened V by 1 base and J by 1 base, and 8 bases separated the two germline ends. The length of the CDR3 is 15 residues. Germline assignment: CDR1 MNHNS and CDR2 SASEGT. The CDR3 is CASSEGPISGNTIYF. The CDR3 DNA reads as TGTGCCAGCAGTGAAGGCCCGATTTCTGGAAACACCATATATTTT.